The clone carrying this T cell receptor beta chain was observed many times. Thyroid ultrasound and orbital computed tomography, with clinical symptoms and serum thyroxine and TRAb, informed diagnoses. The entry originates in a study of T cells in Graves' hyperthyroidism and ophthalmopathy. Template material for amplifying TCR beta CDR3 regions consisted of RNA transcripts. When the TCR CDR3 underwent first-round RT-PCR, the HTBI primer set was used. MiXCR, run by TCRdb on the multiplex PCR reads, gives a single entry per CDR3 protein. The sample has fewer than 350,000 distinct CDR3 sequences, about 19% seen once. Germline assignment: CDR1 MDHEN and CDR2 SYDVKM. With 1 base removed from V and 3 bases from J, the gap between germline ends came to 16 bases. The CDR3 runs to 16 residues.

The chain recombines TRBV28 with TRBJ2-7, with D perhaps matching TRBD2 (6 bases). The sequence derives from a man in his fifties or sixties with Graves' ophthalmopathy. Sequencing input: blood. This CDR3 reads CASSLLEGRFGYEQYF. The CDR3 DNA follows: TGTGCCAGCAGTTTATTGGAGGGGAGGTTCGGCTACGAGCAGTACTTC.